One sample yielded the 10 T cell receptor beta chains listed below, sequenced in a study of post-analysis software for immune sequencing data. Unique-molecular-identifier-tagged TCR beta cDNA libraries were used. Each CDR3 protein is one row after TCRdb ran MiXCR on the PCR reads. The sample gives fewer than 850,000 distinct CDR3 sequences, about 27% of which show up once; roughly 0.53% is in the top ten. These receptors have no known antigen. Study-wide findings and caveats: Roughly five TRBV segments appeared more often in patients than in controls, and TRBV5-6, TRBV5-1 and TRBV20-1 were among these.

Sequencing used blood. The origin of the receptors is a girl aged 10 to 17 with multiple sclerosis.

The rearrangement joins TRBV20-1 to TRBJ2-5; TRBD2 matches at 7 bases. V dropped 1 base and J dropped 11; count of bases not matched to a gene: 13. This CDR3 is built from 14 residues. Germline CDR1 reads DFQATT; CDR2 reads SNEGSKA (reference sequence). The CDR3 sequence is CSARVVGGPGEQYF. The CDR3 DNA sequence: TGCAGTGCTAGAGTGGTGGGAGGGCCGGGTGAGCAGTACTTC.

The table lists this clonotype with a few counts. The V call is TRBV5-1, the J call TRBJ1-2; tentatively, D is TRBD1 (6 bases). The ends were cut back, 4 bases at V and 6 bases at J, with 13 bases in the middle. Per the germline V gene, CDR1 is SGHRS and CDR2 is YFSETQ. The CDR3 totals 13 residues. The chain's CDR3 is CASSATGTDGYTF. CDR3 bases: TGCGCCAGCAGCGCAACAGGGACGGATGGCTACACCTTC. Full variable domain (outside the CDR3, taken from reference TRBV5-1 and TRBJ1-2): KAGVTQTPRYLIKTRGQQVTLSCSPISGHRSVSWYQQTPGQGLQFLFEYFSETQRNKGNFPGRFSGRQFSNSRSEMNVSTLELGDSALYLCASSATGTDGYTFGSGTRLTVV.

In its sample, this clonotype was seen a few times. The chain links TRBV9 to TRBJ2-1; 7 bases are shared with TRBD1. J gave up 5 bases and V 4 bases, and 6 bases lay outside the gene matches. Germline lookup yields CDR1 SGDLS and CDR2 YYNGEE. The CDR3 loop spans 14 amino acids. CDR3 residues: CASSKRQGNNEQFF. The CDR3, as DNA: TGTGCCAGCAGCAAACGACAGGGAAACAATGAGCAGTTCTTC.

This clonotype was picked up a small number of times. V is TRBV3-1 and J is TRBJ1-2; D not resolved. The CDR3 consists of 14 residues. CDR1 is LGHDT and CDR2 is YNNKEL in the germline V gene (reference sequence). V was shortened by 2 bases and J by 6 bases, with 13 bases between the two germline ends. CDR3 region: CASSQISQRDGYTF. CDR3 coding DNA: TGTGCCAGCAGCCAAATTTCACAGAGGGATGGCTACACCTTC.

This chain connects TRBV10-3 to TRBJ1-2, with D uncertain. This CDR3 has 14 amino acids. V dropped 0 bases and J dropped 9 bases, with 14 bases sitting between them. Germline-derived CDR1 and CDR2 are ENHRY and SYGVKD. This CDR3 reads CAISESQEIVRYTF. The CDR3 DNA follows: TGTGCCATCAGTGAGTCCCAGGAAATAGTGCGCTACACCTTC.

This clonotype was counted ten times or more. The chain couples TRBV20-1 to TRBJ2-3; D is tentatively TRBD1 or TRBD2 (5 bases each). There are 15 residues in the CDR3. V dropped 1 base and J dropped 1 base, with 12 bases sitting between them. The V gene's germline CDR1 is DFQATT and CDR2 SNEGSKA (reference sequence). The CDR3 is CSARVGALRTDTQYF. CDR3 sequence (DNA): TGCAGTGCTAGAGTCGGGGCACTTCGCACAGATACGCAGTATTTT.

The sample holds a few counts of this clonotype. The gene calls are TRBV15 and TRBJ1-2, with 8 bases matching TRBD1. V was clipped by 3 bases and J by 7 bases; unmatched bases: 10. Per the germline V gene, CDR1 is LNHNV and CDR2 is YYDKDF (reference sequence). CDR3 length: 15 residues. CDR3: CATSSLETGDPGYTF. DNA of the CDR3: TGTGCCACCAGCAGTCTTGAGACAGGGGACCCTGGCTACACCTTC.

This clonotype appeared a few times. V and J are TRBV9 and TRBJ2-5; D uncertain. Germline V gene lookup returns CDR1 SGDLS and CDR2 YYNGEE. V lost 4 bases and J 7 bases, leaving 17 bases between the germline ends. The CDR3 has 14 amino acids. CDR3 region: CASSTGNRYGTQYF. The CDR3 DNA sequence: TGTGCCAGCAGCACGGGCAACAGATATGGGACCCAGTACTTC.

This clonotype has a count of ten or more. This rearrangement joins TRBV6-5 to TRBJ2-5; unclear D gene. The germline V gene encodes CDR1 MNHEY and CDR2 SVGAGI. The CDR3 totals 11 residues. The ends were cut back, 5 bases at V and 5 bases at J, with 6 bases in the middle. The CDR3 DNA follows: TGTGCCAGCAGTGGTTGGGAGACCCAGTACTTC. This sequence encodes CASSGWETQYF.

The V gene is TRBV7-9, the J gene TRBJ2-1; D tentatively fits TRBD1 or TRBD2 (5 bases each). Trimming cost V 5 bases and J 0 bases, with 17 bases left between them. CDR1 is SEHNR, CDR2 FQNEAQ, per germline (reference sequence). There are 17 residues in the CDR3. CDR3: CASSTNPFGGSYNEQFF. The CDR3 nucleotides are TGTGCCAGCAGCACGAACCCCTTTGGGGGCTCCTACAATGAGCAGTTCTTC. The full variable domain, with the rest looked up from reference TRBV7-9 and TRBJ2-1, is DTGVSQNPRHKITKRGQNVTFRCDPISEHNRLYWYRQTLGQGPEFLTYFQNEAQLEKSRLLSDRFSAERPKGSFSTLEIQRTEQGDSAMYLCASSTNPFGGSYNEQFFGPGTRLTVL.